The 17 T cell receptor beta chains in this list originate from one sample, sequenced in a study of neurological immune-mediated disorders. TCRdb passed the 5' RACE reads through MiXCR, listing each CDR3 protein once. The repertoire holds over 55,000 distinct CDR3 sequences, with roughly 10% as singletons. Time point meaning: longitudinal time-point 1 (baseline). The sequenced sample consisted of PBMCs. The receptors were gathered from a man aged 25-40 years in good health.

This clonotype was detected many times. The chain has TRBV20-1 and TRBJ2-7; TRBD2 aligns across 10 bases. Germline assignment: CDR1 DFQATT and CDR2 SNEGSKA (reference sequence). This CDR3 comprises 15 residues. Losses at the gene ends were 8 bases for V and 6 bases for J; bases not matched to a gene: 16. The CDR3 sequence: CSSTSLAGVSSEQYF. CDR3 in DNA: TGCAGTTCTACCTCGCTAGCGGGAGTAAGTAGCGAGCAGTACTTC.

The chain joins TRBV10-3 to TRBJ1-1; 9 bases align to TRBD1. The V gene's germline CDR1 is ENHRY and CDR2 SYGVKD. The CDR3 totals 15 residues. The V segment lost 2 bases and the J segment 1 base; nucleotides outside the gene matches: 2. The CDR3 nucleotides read TGTGCCATCAGTGAGACGGGACAGGGGAACACTGAAGCTTTCTTT. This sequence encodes CAISETGQGNTEAFF.

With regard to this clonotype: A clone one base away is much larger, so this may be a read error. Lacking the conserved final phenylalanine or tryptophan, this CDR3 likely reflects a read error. The CDR3 loop is CASSLSAGTSGSYEQYL. The CDR3 DNA follows: TGTGCCAGCAGTTTATCTGCGGGGACTAGCGGCTCCTACGAGCAGTACCTC. The chain links TRBV27 to TRBJ2-7, with 11 nucleotides matching TRBD2. Per germline, CDR1 MNHEY and CDR2 SMNVEV (reference sequence). After removal of 0 bases from V and 0 bases from J, the junction contained 4 bases not matched to a gene. The CDR3 has 17 amino acids.

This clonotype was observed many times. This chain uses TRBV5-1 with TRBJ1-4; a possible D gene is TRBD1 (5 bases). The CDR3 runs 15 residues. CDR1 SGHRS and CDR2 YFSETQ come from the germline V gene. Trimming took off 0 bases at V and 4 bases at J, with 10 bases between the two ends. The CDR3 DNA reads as TGCGCCAGCAGCTTGGCGGGGCTGAGTAATGAAAAACTGTTTTTT. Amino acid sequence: CASSLAGLSNEKLFF.

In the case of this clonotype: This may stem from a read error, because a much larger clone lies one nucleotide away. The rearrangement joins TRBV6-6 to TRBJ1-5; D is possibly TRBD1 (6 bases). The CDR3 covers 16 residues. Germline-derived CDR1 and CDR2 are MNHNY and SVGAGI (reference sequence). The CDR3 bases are TGTGCCAGCAGTCGTGCATCGGACAGCCAGAAGCAGCCCCAGAATTTT. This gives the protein CASSRASDSQKQPQNF.

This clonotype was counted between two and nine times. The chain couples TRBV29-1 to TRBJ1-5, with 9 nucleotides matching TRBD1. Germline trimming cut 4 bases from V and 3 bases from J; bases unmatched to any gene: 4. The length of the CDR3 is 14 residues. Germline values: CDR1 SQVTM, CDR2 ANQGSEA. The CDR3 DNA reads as TGCAGCGTTGGGACAGGGGTCCACAATCAGCCCCAGCATTTT. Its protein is CSVGTGVHNQPQHF.

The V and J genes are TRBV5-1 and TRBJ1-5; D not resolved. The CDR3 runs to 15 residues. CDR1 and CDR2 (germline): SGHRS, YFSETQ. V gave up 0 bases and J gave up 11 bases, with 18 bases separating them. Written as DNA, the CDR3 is TGCGCCAGCAGCTTGGAAGGGCCCCCGGAATCGGCCCAGCATTTT. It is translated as CASSLEGPPESAQHF.

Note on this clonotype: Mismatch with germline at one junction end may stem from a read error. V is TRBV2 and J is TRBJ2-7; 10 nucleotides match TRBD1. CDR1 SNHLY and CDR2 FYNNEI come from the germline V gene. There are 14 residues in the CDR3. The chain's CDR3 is CASRVGQGLYEQNF. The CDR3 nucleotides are TGTGCCAGCAGGGTGGGACAGGGGCTCTACGAGCAGAACTTC.

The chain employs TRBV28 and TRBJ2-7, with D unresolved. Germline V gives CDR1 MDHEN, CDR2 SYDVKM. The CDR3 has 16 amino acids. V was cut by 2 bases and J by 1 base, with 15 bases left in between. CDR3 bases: TGTGCCAGCAGTTTAGGCGACTTCGGATGGTCCTACGAGCAGTACTTC. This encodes CASSLGDFGWSYEQYF.

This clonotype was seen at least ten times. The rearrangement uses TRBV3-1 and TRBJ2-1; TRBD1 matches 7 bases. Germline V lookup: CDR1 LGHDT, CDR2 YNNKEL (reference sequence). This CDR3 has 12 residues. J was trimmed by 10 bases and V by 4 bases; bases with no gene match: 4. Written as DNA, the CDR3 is TGTGCCAGCAGCCGACAGGGCCCCGAGCAGTTCTTC. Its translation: CASSRQGPEQFF.

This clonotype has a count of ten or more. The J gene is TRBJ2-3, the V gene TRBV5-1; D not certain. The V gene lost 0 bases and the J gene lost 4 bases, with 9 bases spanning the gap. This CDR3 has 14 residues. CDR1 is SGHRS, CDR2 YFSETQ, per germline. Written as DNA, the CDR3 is TGCGCCAGCAGCTTGGAGGTAGGAGCAGATACGCAGTATTTT. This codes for CASSLEVGADTQYF.

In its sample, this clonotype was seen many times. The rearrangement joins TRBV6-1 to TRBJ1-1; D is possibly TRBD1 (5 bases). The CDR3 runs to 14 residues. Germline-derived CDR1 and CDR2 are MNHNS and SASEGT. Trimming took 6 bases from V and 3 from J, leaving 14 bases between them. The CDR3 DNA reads TGTGCCAGCAGCTGGGTGGGGCGAGACACTGAAGCTTTCTTT. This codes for CASSWVGRDTEAFF.

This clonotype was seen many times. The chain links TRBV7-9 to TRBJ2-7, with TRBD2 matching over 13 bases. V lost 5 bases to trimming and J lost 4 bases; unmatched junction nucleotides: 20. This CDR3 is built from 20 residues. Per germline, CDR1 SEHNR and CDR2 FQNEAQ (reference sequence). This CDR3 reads CASSPLPGLGLAGAAYEQYF. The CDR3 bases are TGTGCCAGCAGCCCCCTCCCCGGACTCGGACTAGCGGGAGCGGCATACGAGCAGTACTTC.

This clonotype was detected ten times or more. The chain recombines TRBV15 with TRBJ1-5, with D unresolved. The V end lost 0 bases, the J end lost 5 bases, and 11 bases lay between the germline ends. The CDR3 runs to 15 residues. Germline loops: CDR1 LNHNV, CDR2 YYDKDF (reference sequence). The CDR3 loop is CATSREEGAHQPQHF. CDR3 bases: TGTGCCACCAGCAGAGAGGAGGGAGCCCATCAGCCCCAGCATTTT.

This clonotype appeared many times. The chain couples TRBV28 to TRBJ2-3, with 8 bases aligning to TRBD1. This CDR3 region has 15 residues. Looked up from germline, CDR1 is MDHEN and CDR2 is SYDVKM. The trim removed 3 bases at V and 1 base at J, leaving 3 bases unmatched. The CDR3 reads CASSLLTGGTDTQYF. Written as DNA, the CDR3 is TGTGCCAGCAGTTTGTTGACAGGGGGCACAGATACGCAGTATTTT.

This chain's CDR3 is CASSPAVQGAGEQYF. Here the CDR3 DNA reads TGTGCCAGCTCACCAGCTGTTCAGGGGGCGGGCGAGCAGTACTTC. The rearrangement joins TRBV18 to TRBJ2-7; 8 nucleotides agree with TRBD1. The germline CDR1 and CDR2 sequences are KGHSH and LQKENI. The CDR3 contains 15 residues. Trimming cost V 2 bases and J 6 bases; bases outside gene matches: 9.

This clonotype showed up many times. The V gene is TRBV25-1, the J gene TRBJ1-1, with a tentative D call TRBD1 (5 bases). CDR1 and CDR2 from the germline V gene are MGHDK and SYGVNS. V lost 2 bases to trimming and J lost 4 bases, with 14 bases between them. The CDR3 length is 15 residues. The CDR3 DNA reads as TGTGCCAGCAGTGAAAGGGGTAGTGGGGGCACTGAAGCTTTCTTT. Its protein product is CASSERGSGGTEAFF.